This record covers a single TCR beta chain. Its target is unknown. This entry comes from a study of T cells expressing NK-cell markers. Study details: Sequencing covered eight donors, seven HCMV-seropositive and one seronegative.

This CDR3 contains 15 residues. The cDNA for TCR beta came from 5'RACE template switching with UMIs. TCRdb re-analyzed the 5' RACE reads; it lists each CDR3 protein once, without DNA. The sample table includes about 380,000 distinct CDR3 sequences. Study-level points and caveats: The CD3+CD56-NKG2C+ fraction was also led by these clonotypes in a few donors.

The gene calls are TRBV12-3 or TRBV12-4 and TRBJ1-6; TCRdb's assignment of TRBD1 cannot be checked, as there is no DNA. The sample was blood T cells: a sorted CD56 or NKG2C T cell subset, CD4+ or CD8+ T cells, or bulk PBMC T cells (not recorded which). The origin of this receptor is a man aged 18-70 years in good health. The CDR3: CASKGAAAYNSPLHF.